Sequencing of this T cell receptor (beta chain) was carried out in a study of identical twins. Study-wide results and caveats: Out-of-frame beta chain sequences displayed weaker excess sharing between twins.

CDR1 SGHVS and CDR2 FQNEAQ come from the germline V gene. Trimming removed 1 base from V and 2 bases from J, with 12 bases in between. CDR3 length: 16 residues. TCRdb re-analysed the 5' RACE reads in MiXCR, keeping a single row per CDR3 protein. The sample lists just under 650,000 distinct CDR3 sequences, 7.1% occurring once. In this sample, this clonotype turned up a few times. Its target is not known. The same data also contributed to another study, on yellow fever vaccine responses in identical twins. That paper states: Twins reportedly had a vaccine T cell response that seemed partly convergent, partly personalized.

J is TRBJ1-5 and V is TRBV7-8, with D uncertain. The receptor was derived from a young woman in good health. Sequenced input: PBMCs. CDR3 loop: CASSLEWGGGNQPQHF. The CDR3 region has the DNA TGTGCCAGCAGCTTAGAGTGGGGTGGGGGCAATCAGCCCCAGCATTTT.